This entry features one T cell receptor beta chain sequence. The data were taken from a study of cytomegalovirus exposure and HLA in healthy donors. The CDR3 has 15 residues. Per germline, CDR1 SGHTA and CDR2 FQGNSA. The trim removed 3 bases at V and 2 bases at J, leaving 4 bases unmatched. 13 Jbeta primers and 60 Vbeta primers were used for the PCR. Clones were sequenced by immunoSEQ multiplex PCR, and TCRdb holds only the in-frame ones, with some missing. The table lists 100,000 to 150,000 clones, 83% of them singletons. This TCR came from a middle-aged woman in good health and CMV-seropositive. This chain joins TRBV7-2 and TRBJ1-3; 7 bases fit TRBD1. Sequenced: PBMCs. The CDR3 sequence is CASSFRDRAGNTIYF. CDR3 nucleotides: TGTGCCAGCAGCTTCCGGGACAGAGCTGGAAACACCATATATTTT. The full variable domain, in which reference TRBV7-2 and TRBJ1-3 provide the parts outside the CDR3, is GAGVSQSPSNKVTEKGKDVELRCDPISGHTALYWYRQSLGQGLEFLIYFQGNSAPDKSGLPSDRFSAERTGGSVSTLTIQRTQQEDSAVYLCASSFRDRAGNTIYFGEGSWLTVV.